The present T cell receptor beta chain was sequenced within a study of Graves' ophthalmopathy and Graves' hyperthyroidism. For the study at large: Peripheral blood sampling occurred at initial diagnosis, before any treatment.

The TCR beta CDR3 regions underwent amplification from RNA transcripts. In the first round, RT-PCR was carried out with HTBI primers, and a multiplex PCR formed the second round. TCRdb recomputed calls from the multiplex PCR reads with MiXCR, one row per CDR3 protein. The table shows under 350,000 distinct CDR3 sequences, with about a sixth occurring only once. Points from the study as a whole: Sensitivity of 87.88% and specificity of around 80% were achieved when a 13-signature model separated ophthalmopathy from stable hyperthyroidism.

Moderate-to-severe activity, CAS ≥3, NOSPECS ≥4 and duration under 3 months were recorded for donors with ophthalmopathy. CDR3 length: 12 residues. V dropped 6 bases and J dropped 7 bases, with 12 bases sitting between them. CDR1 is MNHNS, CDR2 SASEGT, per germline. Details on this clonotype: The antigen is undetermined.

The receptor was derived from an adult man with Graves' ophthalmopathy. The sequenced material came from peripheral blood. The V gene is TRBV6-1, the J gene TRBJ1-2; D is ambiguous. The CDR3 bases are TGTGCCAGCAGGAAAGAGGGTGCTGGCTACACCTTC. Residues: CASRKEGAGYTF.